The next 16 T cell receptor beta chains were all read from a single sample in a study of T cells in Graves' hyperthyroidism and ophthalmopathy. TCR beta CDR3 region amplification was performed from RNA transcripts. First-round RT-PCR targeting the TCR CDR3 was performed with the HTBI primer set. TCRdb reanalysed the multiplex PCR reads using MiXCR and keeps one entry per CDR3 protein. The sample lists 560,000 or so distinct CDR3 sequences, around 46% seen once, with about 8.2% in the top ten. Specimen: peripheral blood or thyroid tissue (not recorded which). The receptor source for this set is a young woman with Graves' hyperthyroidism.

This clonotype was seen more than once but under ten times. This chain connects TRBV12-3 or TRBV12-4 to TRBJ2-5; 10 bases fit TRBD1. The CDR3 has 15 amino acids. V was pared by 3 bases and J by 3 bases, with 4 bases of the junction left unmatched. CDR3 residues: CASSFDRGREETQYF. The DNA for the CDR3 is TGTGCCAGCAGTTTTGACAGGGGGCGCGAAGAGACCCAGTACTTC.

This chain uses TRBV7-8 with TRBJ2-7; 7 bases are a match to TRBD2. V dropped 5 bases and J dropped 6; count of bases not matched to a gene: 13. Germline CDR1 is SGHVS and CDR2 is FQNEAQ. This CDR3 is 15 amino acids long. CDR3 DNA sequence: TGTGCCAGCAGCGTGAGCGGGACCACTCTAGGCGAGCAGTACTTC. As protein: CASSVSGTTLGEQYF.

The V gene is TRBV12-5, the J gene TRBJ2-7; possible D gene TRBD1, 6 bases. The length of the CDR3 is 15 residues. V was pared by 1 base and J by 1 base, with 11 bases between. Per the germline V gene, CDR1 is LGHNT and CDR2 is FRNRAP. The CDR3 here is CASGLGDTVSYEQYF. The CDR3 DNA sequence: TGTGCTAGTGGTTTGGGGGACACCGTATCCTACGAGCAGTACTTC.

For the CDR3, the DNA is TGTGCCAGCAGCGGGGGGACAGCGATCTCTGGAAACACCATATATTTT. Amino acids: CASSGGTAISGNTIYF. The rearrangement joins TRBV2 to TRBJ1-3; 7 bases align to TRBD1. Per the germline V gene, CDR1 is SNHLY and CDR2 is FYNNEI. The CDR3 has 16 amino acids. V shed 6 bases and J 0 bases; nucleotides not matched to a gene: 8.

In its sample, this clonotype was seen a few times. The chain couples TRBV4-1 to TRBJ2-7; D remains unclear. This CDR3 is 13 amino acids long. CDR1 and CDR2 from the germline V gene are MGHRA and YSYEKL. Trimming removed 4 bases at V and 3 bases at J, with 10 bases between. CDR3 protein: CASSRLAYYEQYF. As DNA, the CDR3 is TGCGCCAGCAGCCGGCTGGCTTACTACGAGCAGTACTTC.

The chain combines TRBV7-9 with TRBJ1-3; the match to TRBD1 covers 8 bases. V lost 8 bases and J lost 0; bases outside the gene matches: 3. Germline CDR1 SEHNR, CDR2 FQNEAQ (reference sequence). There are 14 residues in the CDR3. CDR3 protein: CASGDRSSGNTIYF. In nucleotides, the CDR3 is TGTGCCAGCGGGGACAGGAGCTCTGGAAACACCATATATTTT.

This clonotype was seen more than once but under ten times. The chain's CDR3 is CASGTGYGNTIYF. The CDR3 DNA sequence: TGTGCTAGTGGGACAGGCTACGGAAACACCATATATTTT. The genes are TRBV12-5 and TRBJ1-3; TRBD1 is a possible D gene (6 bases). This CDR3 has 13 amino acids. V lost 6 bases to trimming and J lost 4 bases, with 10 bases between them. Germline-derived CDR1 and CDR2 are LGHNT and FRNRAP.

For this clonotype: At one end, the junction sequence differs from germline, possibly due to a read error. The gene calls are TRBV5-1 and TRBJ1-5; no clear D gene. Germline CDR1 is SGHRS and CDR2 is YFSETQ. There are 15 residues in the CDR3. The CDR3 here is CASSNASYSNQPQHF. In nucleotides, the CDR3 is TGTGCCAGCTCGAACGCATCTTACAGCAATCAGCCCCAGCATTTT.

This clonotype was found many times. The V and J genes are TRBV2 and TRBJ2-7; D gene unclear. The germline gives CDR1 SNHLY, CDR2 FYNNEI. Trimming took 3 bases from V and 1 from J, leaving 10 bases between them. CDR3 length: 14 amino acids. The CDR3 DNA sequence: TGTGCCAGCAGTGAGCCGGGCCAATCCTACGAGCAGTACTTC. It encodes CASSEPGQSYEQYF.

The chain couples TRBV5-1 to TRBJ1-1; no definite D call. The CDR3 covers 15 residues. Trimming cost V 0 bases and J 4 bases, with 13 bases left between them. Germline V CDR1 and CDR2: SGHRS, YFSETQ. The CDR3 loop is CASSLAYGIGTEAFF. In DNA form, the CDR3 reads TGCGCCAGCAGCTTGGCGTATGGTATCGGCACTGAAGCTTTCTTT.

This clonotype showed up just a few times. Compared with germline, one end of the junction differs, possibly owing to a read error. The chain recombines TRBV10-3 with TRBJ1-5; TRBD1 matches at 8 bases. Germline V gene sequence: CDR1 ENHRY, CDR2 SYGVKD. CDR3 length: 15 amino acids. The CDR3 loop is CASSYRPGGHQPQHF. CDR3 in DNA: TGTGCCAGCAGTTACAGGCCAGGGGGCCATCAGCCCCAGCATTTT.

This chain uses TRBV12-3 or TRBV12-4 with TRBJ2-5; D may be TRBD1 (6 bases). The CDR3 covers 13 residues. V was pared by 3 bases and J by 8 bases, with 13 bases between. The CDR3 sequence is CASSLGRGVTQYF. CDR3 DNA: TGTGCCAGCAGTTTGGGCAGGGGAGTCACCCAGTACTTC.

Worth noting for this clonotype: One junction end does not reproduce the germline sequence, and a read error may be involved. This chain joins TRBV6-5 and TRBJ2-5; D remains unclear. The closer fit of TRBJ2-7 to the DNA end suggests the J call may be wrong. Looked up from germline, CDR1 is MNHEY and CDR2 is SVGAGI. This CDR3 contains 9 residues. The CDR3 region has the DNA TGTGCCATCAGTTACGAGCAGTACTTC. Its protein is CAISYEQYF.

The chain joins TRBV6-1 to TRBJ2-2; TRBD2 aligns across 14 bases. Germline CDR1 is MNHNS and CDR2 is SASEGT. This CDR3 spans 17 amino acids. V gave up 6 bases and J gave up 3 bases; unmatched junction bases: 6. CDR3 loop: CASRPWTSGRYTGELFF. The CDR3 nucleotides are TGTGCCAGCAGGCCCTGGACTAGCGGGAGGTACACCGGGGAGCTGTTTTTT.

With regard to this clonotype: In this CDR3 the conserved last residue, phenylalanine or tryptophan, is missing, so a read error is likely. It is unclear where the CDR3 begins or ends on the DNA, so no DNA is shown, and the CDR3 is as TCRdb lists it. This chain links TRBV7-9 with TRBJ2-7. The germline V gene encodes CDR1 SEHNR and CDR2 FQNEAQ (reference sequence). The CDR3 adds up to 8 amino acids, both ends counted. CDR3 in amino acids: CASSPESS.

This clonotype occurred once. CDR3 in DNA: TGTGCCAGTAGTGGTCGGAGCGCACCTGAAGAGACCCAGTACTTC. It codes for CASSGRSAPEETQYF. V and J are TRBV19 and TRBJ2-5, with D uncertain. This CDR3 spans 15 amino acids. Per the germline V gene, CDR1 is LNHDA and CDR2 is SQIVND (reference sequence). V was trimmed by 5 bases and J by 3 bases, leaving 16 bases between them. Full variable domain (remainder filled in from reference TRBV19 and TRBJ2-5): DGGITQSPKYLFRKEGQNVTLSCEQNLNHDAMYWYRQDPGQGLRLIYYSQIVNDFQKGDIAEGYSVSREKKESFPLTVTSAQKNPTAFYLCASSGRSAPEETQYFGPGTRLLVL.